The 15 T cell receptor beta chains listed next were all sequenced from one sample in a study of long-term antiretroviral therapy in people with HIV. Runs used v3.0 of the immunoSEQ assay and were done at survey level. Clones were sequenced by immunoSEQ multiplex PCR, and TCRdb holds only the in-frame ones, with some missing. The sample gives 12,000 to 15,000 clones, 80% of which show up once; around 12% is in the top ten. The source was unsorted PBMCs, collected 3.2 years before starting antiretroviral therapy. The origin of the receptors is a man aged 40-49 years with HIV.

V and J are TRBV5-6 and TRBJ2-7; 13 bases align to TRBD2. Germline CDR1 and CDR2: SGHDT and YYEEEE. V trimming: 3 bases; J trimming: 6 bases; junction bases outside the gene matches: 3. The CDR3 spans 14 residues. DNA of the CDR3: TGTGCCAGCAGCTCACTAGCGGGGGGGCGCGAGCAGTACTTC. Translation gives CASSSLAGGREQYF.

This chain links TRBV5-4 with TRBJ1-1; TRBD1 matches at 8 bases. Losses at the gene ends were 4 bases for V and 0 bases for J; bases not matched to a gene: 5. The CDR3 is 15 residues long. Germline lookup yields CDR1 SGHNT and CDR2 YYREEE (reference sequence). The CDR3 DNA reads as TGTGCCAGCAGCGCGGGGACAGGCATGAACACTGAAGCTTTCTTT. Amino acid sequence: CASSAGTGMNTEAFF.

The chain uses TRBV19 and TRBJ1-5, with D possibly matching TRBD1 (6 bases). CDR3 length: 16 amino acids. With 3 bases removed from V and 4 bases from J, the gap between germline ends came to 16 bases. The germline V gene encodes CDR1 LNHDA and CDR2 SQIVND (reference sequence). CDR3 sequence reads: CASSIGTPGDNQPQHF. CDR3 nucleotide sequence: TGTGCCAGTAGTATCGGCACGCCAGGGGATAATCAGCCCCAGCATTTT.

The CDR3 region has the DNA TGTGCCAGCTCACTGATCCAGGGGGTCTACGAGCAGTACTTC. It is translated as CASSLIQGVYEQYF. The rearrangement uses TRBV18 and TRBJ2-7, with 7 bases aligning to TRBD1. The CDR3 loop spans 14 amino acids. V trimming: 4 bases; J trimming: 3 bases; junction bases outside the gene matches: 6. Germline values: CDR1 KGHSH, CDR2 LQKENI.

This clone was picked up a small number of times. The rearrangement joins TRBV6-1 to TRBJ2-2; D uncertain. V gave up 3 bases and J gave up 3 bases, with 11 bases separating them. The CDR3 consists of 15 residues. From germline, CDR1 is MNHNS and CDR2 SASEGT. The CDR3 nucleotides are TGTGCCAGCAGTGAGGGTGACGTTGACACCGGGGAGCTGTTTTTT. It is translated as CASSEGDVDTGELFF.

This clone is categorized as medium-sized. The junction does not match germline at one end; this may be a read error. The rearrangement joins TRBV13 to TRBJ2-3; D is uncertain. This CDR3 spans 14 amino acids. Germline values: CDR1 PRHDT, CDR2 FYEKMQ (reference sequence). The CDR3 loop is CASSLGSGTDTQYF. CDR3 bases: TGTGCCAGCAGCCTAGGGTCAGGCACAGATACGCAGTATTTT.

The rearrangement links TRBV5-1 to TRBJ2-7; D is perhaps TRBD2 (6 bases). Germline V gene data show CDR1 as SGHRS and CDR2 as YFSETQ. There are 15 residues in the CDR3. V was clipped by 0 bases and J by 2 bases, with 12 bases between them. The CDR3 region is CASSLGGDPPYEQYF. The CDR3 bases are TGCGCCAGCAGCTTGGGGGGGGACCCCCCCTACGAGCAGTACTTC. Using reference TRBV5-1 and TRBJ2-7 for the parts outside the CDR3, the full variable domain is KAGVTQTPRYLIKTRGQQVTLSCSPISGHRSVSWYQQTPGQGLQFLFEYFSETQRNKGNFPGRFSGRQFSNSRSEMNVSTLELGDSALYLCASSLGGDPPYEQYFGPGTRLTVT.

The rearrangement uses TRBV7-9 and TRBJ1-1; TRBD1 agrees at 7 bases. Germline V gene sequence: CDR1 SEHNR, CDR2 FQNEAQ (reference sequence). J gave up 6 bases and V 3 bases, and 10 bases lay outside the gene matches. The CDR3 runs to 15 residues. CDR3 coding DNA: TGTGCCAGCAGCTTCCCCGGAGGGGGCAACCCTGAAGCTTTCTTT. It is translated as CASSFPGGGNPEAFF. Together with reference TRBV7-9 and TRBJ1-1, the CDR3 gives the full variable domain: DTGVSQNPRHKITKRGQNVTFRCDPISEHNRLYWYRQTLGQGPEFLTYFQNEAQLEKSRLLSDRFSAERPKGSFSTLEIQRTEQGDSAMYLCASSFPGGGNPEAFFGQGTRLTVV.

Here the CDR3 DNA reads TGTGCTAGTGGACGGACAGGCGCCACTTCGGGACTCTCCTACGAGCAGTACTTC. Translated: CASGRTGATSGLSYEQYF. The chain joins TRBV12-5 to TRBJ2-7; tentative D call: TRBD1 (7 bases). This CDR3 spans 18 amino acids. The germline V gene has CDR1 LGHNT and CDR2 FRNRAP. V lost 6 bases and J 0 bases, leaving 24 bases between the germline ends.

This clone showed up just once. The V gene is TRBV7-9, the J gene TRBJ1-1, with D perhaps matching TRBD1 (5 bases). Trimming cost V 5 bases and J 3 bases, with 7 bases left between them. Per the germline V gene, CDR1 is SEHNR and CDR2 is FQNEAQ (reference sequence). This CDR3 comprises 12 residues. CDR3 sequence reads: CASSAGDTEAFF. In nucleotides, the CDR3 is TGTGCCAGCAGCGCGGGGGACACTGAAGCTTTCTTT.

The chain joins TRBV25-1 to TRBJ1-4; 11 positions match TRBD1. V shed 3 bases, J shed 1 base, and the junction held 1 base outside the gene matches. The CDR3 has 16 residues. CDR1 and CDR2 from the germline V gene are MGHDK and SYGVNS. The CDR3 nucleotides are TGTGCCAGCAGTGAGGGACAGGGGGGAACTAATGAAAAACTGTTTTTT. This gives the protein CASSEGQGGTNEKLFF. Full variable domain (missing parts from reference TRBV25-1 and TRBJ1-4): EADIYQTPRYLVIGTGKKITLECSQTMGHDKMYWYQQDPGMELHLIHYSYGVNSTEKGDLSSESTVSRIRTEHFPLTLESARPSHTSQYLCASSEGQGGTNEKLFFGSGTQLSVL.

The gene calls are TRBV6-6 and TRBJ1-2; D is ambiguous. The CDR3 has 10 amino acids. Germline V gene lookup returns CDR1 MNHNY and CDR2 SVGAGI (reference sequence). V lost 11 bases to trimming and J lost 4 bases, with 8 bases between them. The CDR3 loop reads CAAAAYGYTF. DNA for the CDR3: TGTGCCGCGGCGGCCTATGGCTACACCTTC.

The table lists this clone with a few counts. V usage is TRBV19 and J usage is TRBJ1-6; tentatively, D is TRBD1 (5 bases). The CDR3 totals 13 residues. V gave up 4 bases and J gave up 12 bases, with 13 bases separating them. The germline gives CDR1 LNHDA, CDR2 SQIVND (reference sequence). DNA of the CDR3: TGTGCCAGTAGTACAGGGATGGTGCTACCCCTCCACTTT. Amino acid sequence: CASSTGMVLPLHF.

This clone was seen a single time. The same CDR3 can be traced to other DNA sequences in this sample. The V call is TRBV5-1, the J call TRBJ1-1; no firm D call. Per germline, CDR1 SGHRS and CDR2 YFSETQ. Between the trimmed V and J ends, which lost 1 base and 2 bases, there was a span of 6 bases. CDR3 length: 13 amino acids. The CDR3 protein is CASSLQTNTEAFF. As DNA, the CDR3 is TGCGCCAGCAGCTTGCAGACTAACACTGAAGCTTTCTTT.

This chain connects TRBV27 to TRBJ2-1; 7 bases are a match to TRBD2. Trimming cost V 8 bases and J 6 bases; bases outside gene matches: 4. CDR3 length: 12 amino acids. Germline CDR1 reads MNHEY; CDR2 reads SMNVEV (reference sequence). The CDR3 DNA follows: TGTGCCAGCGGGGGGGGGTTCAATGAGCAGTTCTTC. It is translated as CASGGGFNEQFF.